The rows below give T cell receptor beta chains drawn from one sample of a study of T cell repertoires in cytomegalovirus infection. These receptors have no identified antigens. TCRdb passed the reads through MiXCR, listing each CDR3 protein once. The sample holds approximately 270,000 distinct CDR3 sequences, 22% seen once. The specimen comprised cultured PBMCs, sampled from culture after CMV antigen stimulation. The receptors shown here come from a human donor in good health (CMV status not recorded). Some clones in this sample may be carry-over from other donors' samples. CDR3s include the opening cysteine and the closing phenylalanine or tryptophan. Fields, in order: clone size, CDR3 length, J gene, V gene, D gene, CDR3 protein, CDR3 DNA. A D gene is named only where the DNA matches it firmly. Size is stated for part of the rows, as once, few or many counts, or as a class when the clone is expanded.

abundance: few
len: 17
j_gene: TRBJ2-4
v_gene: TRBV7-8
d_gene: TRBD1
CDR3aa: CASSRTGDRQAKNIQYF
CDR3nt: TGTGCCAGCAGCAGAACAGGGGACCGGCAAGCCAAAAACATTCAGTACTTC

abundance: NA
len: 15
j_gene: TRBJ2-4
v_gene: TRBV20-1
d_gene: NA
CDR3aa: CSDPRDTLAKNIQYF
CDR3nt: TGCAGCGACCCCCGGGACACACTAGCCAAAAACATTCAGTACTTC

abundance: few
len: 16
j_gene: TRBJ1-1
v_gene: TRBV28
d_gene: NA
CDR3aa: CASGHAQLVGNTEAFF
CDR3nt: TGTGCCAGCGGACATGCACAGTTAGTTGGGAACACTGAAGCTTTCTTT

abundance: NA
len: 14
j_gene: TRBJ2-3
v_gene: TRBV11-2
d_gene: NA
CDR3aa: CASSPPGPSPMPYF
CDR3nt: TGTGCCAGCAGCCCACCGGGTCCGTCCCCCATGCCGTATTTT

abundance: NA
len: 14
j_gene: TRBJ1-1
v_gene: TRBV5-6
d_gene: NA
CDR3aa: CASSLGSVPSEAFF
CDR3nt: TGTGCCAGCAGTTTAGGCAGCGTACCATCTGAAGCTTTCTTT

abundance: few
len: 13
j_gene: TRBJ2-7
v_gene: TRBV7-2
d_gene: TRBD1
CDR3aa: CASSLGTGGEQYF
CDR3nt: TGTGCCAGCAGCTTAGGGACAGGGGGCGAGCAGTACTTC

abundance: NA
len: 16
j_gene: TRBJ2-1
v_gene: TRBV28
d_gene: NA
CDR3aa: CASSPPNAGLRNEQFF
CDR3nt: TGTGCCAGCAGTCCCCCCAACGCCGGGCTGAGGAATGAGCAGTTCTTC

abundance: NA
len: 15
j_gene: TRBJ2-1
v_gene: TRBV5-1
d_gene: NA
CDR3aa: CASSQRTVQYGQQFF
CDR3nt: TGCGCCAGCAGCCAACGGACAGTTCAATACGGTCAGCAGTTCTTC

abundance: NA
len: 15
j_gene: TRBJ2-3
v_gene: TRBV6-2/TRBV6-3
d_gene: NA
CDR3aa: CASRTRAQGGDTQYF
CDR3nt: TGTGCCAGCAGGACGAGGGCCCAGGGAGGAGATACGCAGTATTTT

abundance: NA
len: 14
j_gene: TRBJ2-7
v_gene: TRBV12-3/TRBV12-4
d_gene: NA
CDR3aa: CASSFQLGAYEQYF
CDR3nt: TGTGCCAGCAGTTTCCAACTAGGGGCCTACGAGCAGTACTTC

abundance: NA
len: 17
j_gene: TRBJ2-1
v_gene: TRBV14
d_gene: TRBD2
CDR3aa: CASSEGLAGSRNNEQFF
CDR3nt: TGTGCCAGCAGCGAAGGACTAGCGGGATCCCGGAATAATGAGCAGTTCTTC

abundance: NA
len: 16
j_gene: TRBJ2-1
v_gene: TRBV10-3
d_gene: NA
CDR3aa: CAISESGAGVNNEQFF
CDR3nt: TGTGCCATCAGTGAGTCGGGAGCAGGTGTTAACAATGAGCAGTTCTTC

abundance: NA
len: 15
j_gene: TRBJ1-1
v_gene: TRBV29-1
d_gene: TRBD1
CDR3aa: CSVEGKGQGYTEAFF
CDR3nt: TGCAGCGTTGAAGGGAAGGGACAGGGGTATACTGAAGCTTTCTTT

abundance: many
len: 16
j_gene: TRBJ1-4
v_gene: TRBV7-2
d_gene: NA
CDR3aa: CASSPNSGMPNEKLFF
CDR3nt: TGTGCCAGCAGCCCAAACTCGGGAATGCCGAATGAAAAACTGTTTTTT

abundance: few
len: 11
j_gene: TRBJ1-2
v_gene: TRBV10-3
d_gene: NA
CDR3aa: CAIDAYYGYTF
CDR3nt: TGTGCCATCGACGCTTACTATGGCTACACCTTC

abundance: many
len: 16
j_gene: TRBJ2-3
v_gene: TRBV19
d_gene: TRBD1
CDR3aa: CASSDPRRGRVDTQYF
CDR3nt: TGTGCCAGTAGTGACCCCCGCAGGGGGCGAGTAGATACGCAGTATTTT

abundance: few
len: 13
j_gene: TRBJ2-3
v_gene: TRBV2
d_gene: NA
CDR3aa: CATPPPGGNTQYF
CDR3nt: TGTGCCACCCCTCCCCCGGGGGGCAATACGCAGTATTTT

abundance: NA
len: 15
j_gene: TRBJ2-3
v_gene: TRBV10-1
d_gene: TRBD2
CDR3aa: CASSESQAGGDTQYF
CDR3nt: TGCGCCAGCAGTGAGTCTCAGGCGGGAGGAGATACGCAGTATTTT

abundance: NA
len: 13
j_gene: TRBJ2-1
v_gene: TRBV20-1
d_gene: NA
CDR3aa: CSSGDYPYNEQFF
CDR3nt: TGCAGTTCAGGGGACTACCCCTACAATGAGCAGTTCTTC

abundance: NA
len: 15
j_gene: TRBJ1-3
v_gene: TRBV5-1
d_gene: NA
CDR3aa: CASSSDGFSGNTIYF
CDR3nt: TGCGCCAGCAGCTCGGACGGATTCTCTGGAAACACCATATATTTT

abundance: many
len: 17
j_gene: TRBJ2-6
v_gene: TRBV7-2
d_gene: TRBD1
CDR3aa: CASSLRDRGTGANVLTF
CDR3nt: TGTGCCAGCAGCCTCCGGGACAGGGGGACTGGGGCCAACGTCCTGACTTTC

abundance: NA
len: 14
j_gene: TRBJ1-1
v_gene: TRBV19
d_gene: NA
CDR3aa: CASSRTITNTEAFF
CDR3nt: TGTGCCAGTAGTAGGACCATTACCAACACTGAAGCTTTCTTT

abundance: NA
len: 14
j_gene: TRBJ1-2
v_gene: TRBV7-9
d_gene: TRBD1
CDR3aa: CASSSQGVSYGYTF
CDR3nt: TGTGCCAGCAGCAGCCAGGGGGTCAGCTATGGCTACACCTTC

abundance: NA
len: 16
j_gene: TRBJ1-3
v_gene: TRBV4-3
d_gene: NA
CDR3aa: CASSPGRGLAGNTIYF
CDR3nt: TGCGCCAGCAGCCCCGGCCGGGGATTAGCCGGAAACACCATATATTTT

abundance: NA
len: 16
j_gene: TRBJ2-5
v_gene: TRBV20-1
d_gene: TRBD2
CDR3aa: CSAQKLAGGGRETQYF
CDR3nt: TGCAGTGCCCAAAAACTAGCGGGAGGAGGCAGGGAGACCCAGTACTTC

abundance: few
len: 17
j_gene: TRBJ2-2
v_gene: TRBV4-1
d_gene: NA
CDR3aa: CASSQDPLRTITGELFF
CDR3nt: TGCGCCAGCAGCCAAGACCCCTTACGGACAATCACCGGGGAGCTGTTTTTT

abundance: NA
len: 15
j_gene: TRBJ2-3
v_gene: TRBV18
d_gene: NA
CDR3aa: CASSPLNSGTDTQYF
CDR3nt: TGTGCCAGCTCACCCCTCAATTCCGGCACAGATACGCAGTATTTT

abundance: many
len: 13
j_gene: TRBJ1-1
v_gene: TRBV6-6
d_gene: NA
CDR3aa: CASIRMANTEAFF
CDR3nt: TGTGCCAGCATCAGGATGGCGAACACTGAAGCTTTCTTT

abundance: NA
len: 16
j_gene: TRBJ2-7
v_gene: TRBV7-9
d_gene: NA
CDR3aa: CASSLGVGTLSYEQYF
CDR3nt: TGTGCCAGCAGCTTAGGGGTCGGGACCCTCTCCTACGAGCAGTACTTC

abundance: few
len: 13
j_gene: TRBJ2-5
v_gene: TRBV7-9
d_gene: TRBD2
CDR3aa: CASSHGTRETQYF
CDR3nt: TGTGCCAGCAGCCACGGGACTAGAGAGACCCAGTACTTC

abundance: few
len: 14
j_gene: TRBJ2-7
v_gene: TRBV9
d_gene: NA
CDR3aa: CASNAGTGSYEQYF
CDR3nt: TGTGCCAGCAATGCCGGGACGGGCTCCTACGAGCAGTACTTC

abundance: few
len: 15
j_gene: TRBJ1-2
v_gene: TRBV7-8
d_gene: NA
CDR3aa: CASSLDQRSNYGYTF
CDR3nt: TGTGCCAGCAGCTTAGATCAGAGGTCTAACTATGGCTACACCTTC

abundance: many
len: 11
j_gene: TRBJ2-1
v_gene: TRBV30
d_gene: NA
CDR3aa: CAWKGSNEQFF
CDR3nt: TGTGCCTGGAAGGGCAGCAATGAGCAGTTCTTC

abundance: NA
len: 18
j_gene: TRBJ2-1
v_gene: TRBV6-2/TRBV6-3
d_gene: TRBD2
CDR3aa: CASTPGTSGSIYYNEQFF
CDR3nt: TGTGCCAGCACTCCCGGGACTAGCGGGAGTATTTACTACAATGAGCAGTTCTTC

abundance: many
len: 15
j_gene: TRBJ2-7
v_gene: TRBV7-2
d_gene: TRBD1
CDR3aa: CASSVSGQGSYEQYF
CDR3nt: TGTGCCAGCAGCGTCTCTGGACAGGGCTCCTACGAGCAGTACTTC

abundance: many
len: 15
j_gene: TRBJ2-5
v_gene: TRBV7-2
d_gene: NA
CDR3aa: CASSSDGREQETQYF
CDR3nt: TGTGCCAGCAGCTCTGACGGACGGGAACAAGAGACCCAGTACTTC

abundance: NA
len: 13
j_gene: TRBJ1-2
v_gene: TRBV12-3/TRBV12-4
d_gene: NA
CDR3aa: CASSLRENYGYTF
CDR3nt: TGTGCCAGCAGTTTGAGGGAGAACTATGGCTACACCTTC

abundance: NA
len: 17
j_gene: TRBJ2-3
v_gene: TRBV7-2
d_gene: TRBD2
CDR3aa: CASSFGLAGGPGDTQYF
CDR3nt: TGTGCCAGCAGCTTTGGTCTAGCGGGAGGGCCAGGAGATACGCAGTATTTT

abundance: NA
len: 16
j_gene: TRBJ2-3
v_gene: TRBV6-2/TRBV6-3
d_gene: TRBD2
CDR3aa: CASSFGTSWRADTQYF
CDR3nt: TGTGCCAGCAGCTTTGGGACTAGCTGGAGAGCAGATACGCAGTATTTT

abundance: NA
len: 16
j_gene: TRBJ1-2
v_gene: TRBV19
d_gene: TRBD1
CDR3aa: CASTTTPGQKNYGYTF
CDR3nt: TGTGCCAGTACTACAACCCCGGGACAGAAGAACTATGGCTACACCTTC

abundance: once
len: 15
j_gene: TRBJ2-7
v_gene: TRBV5-6
d_gene: TRBD2
CDR3aa: CASSLAGRVSYEQYF
CDR3nt: TGTGCCAGCAGCTTGGCGGGGAGGGTTTCCTACGAGCAGTACTTC

abundance: NA
len: 13
j_gene: TRBJ2-5
v_gene: TRBV12-3/TRBV12-4
d_gene: NA
CDR3aa: CASNAGLRETQYF
CDR3nt: TGTGCCAGCAATGCCGGTCTTAGGGAGACCCAGTACTTC